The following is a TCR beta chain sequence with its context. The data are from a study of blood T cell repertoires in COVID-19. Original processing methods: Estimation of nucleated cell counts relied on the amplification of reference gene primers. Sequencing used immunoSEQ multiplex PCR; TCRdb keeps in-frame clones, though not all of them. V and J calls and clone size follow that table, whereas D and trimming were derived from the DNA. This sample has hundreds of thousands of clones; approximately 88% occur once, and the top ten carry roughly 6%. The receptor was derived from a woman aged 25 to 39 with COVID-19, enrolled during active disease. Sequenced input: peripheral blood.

The CDR3 loop reads CASSFPHSGNTIYF. CDR3 sequence (DNA): TGTGCCAGCAGCTTCCCACACTCTGGAAACACCATATATTTT. The chain uses TRBV7-9 and TRBJ1-3, with D unresolved. Looked up from germline, CDR1 is SEHNR and CDR2 is FQNEAQ (reference sequence). The CDR3 consists of 14 residues. V was cut by 3 bases and J by 0 bases, with 6 bases left in between.